The 27 T cell receptor beta chains below all came from one sample that was sequenced in a study of cytomegalovirus exposure and HLA in healthy donors. PCR was performed using 60 Vbeta and 13 Jbeta primers. The data were produced by immunoSEQ multiplex PCR, yet TCRdb's version contains in-frame clones alone and is incomplete. The data contain approximately 40,000 clones, approximately 79% of them singletons. The sample taken for sequencing was PBMCs. The receptors shown here come from a woman in her late teens or twenties in good health and CMV-seropositive.

Comments on this clone: At one end the junction does not follow the germline gene, possibly because of a read error. The chain carries TRBV7-7 and TRBJ2-7; 10 bases fit TRBD1. CDR3 length equals 13 residues. Germline values: CDR1 SSHAT, CDR2 FNYEAQ (reference sequence). DNA of the CDR3: TGTGCTAGCAGCCGGGACAGGGGAGGCGAGCAGTACTTC. It specifies CASSRDRGGEQYF.

The chain is built from TRBV30 and TRBJ2-5, with D perhaps matching TRBD1 (6 bases). This CDR3 contains 12 residues. In germline, CDR1 is GTSNPN, CDR2 SVGIG (reference sequence). V lost 4 bases and J lost 5, with 11 bases in between. The CDR3 reads CAWTGTRETQYF. In DNA, the CDR3 is TGTGCCTGGACAGGGACACGGGAGACCCAGTACTTC.

The V gene is TRBV5-5, the J gene TRBJ2-2; tentative D call: TRBD1 (6 bases). Germline CDR1 is SGHKS and CDR2 is YYEKEE (reference sequence). V lost 2 bases and J 7 bases, leaving 18 bases between the germline ends. The CDR3 loop spans 16 amino acids. In DNA form, the CDR3 reads TGTGCCAGCAGCTTCCTAGGGGGATTCTCTGTCGGGGAGCTGTTTTTT. This encodes CASSFLGGFSVGELFF.

This clone has just a few counts. The chain joins TRBV5-6 to TRBJ2-3, with 12 nucleotides matching TRBD2. The V gene's germline CDR1 is SGHDT and CDR2 YYEEEE. The CDR3 runs 16 residues. J gave up 8 bases and V 1 base, and 8 bases lay outside the gene matches. The CDR3 coding sequence is TGTGCCAGCAGCTTGTCAACTAGCGGGGGGTTGGGTACGCAGTATTTT. It codes for CASSLSTSGGLGTQYF.

For the CDR3, the DNA is TGCGCCAGCAGCTTGACAGGGGGGCCGGAGACCCAGTACTTC. This gives the protein CASSLTGGPETQYF. V and J are TRBV5-1 and TRBJ2-5; 8 bases align to TRBD1. This CDR3 is 14 amino acids long. The germline V gene has CDR1 SGHRS and CDR2 YFSETQ. The V gene end was trimmed by 1 base and the J gene end by 5 bases; junction bases not matched to a gene: 4.

By share, this clone counts as medium-sized. V and J are TRBV25-1 and TRBJ2-3; 7 nucleotides align to TRBD1. Per the germline V gene, CDR1 is MGHDK and CDR2 is SYGVNS. J lost 0 bases, V lost 3 bases, and 6 bases had no gene match. The length of the CDR3 is 16 residues. The CDR3 coding sequence is TGTGCCAGCAGTGATCCGGACAGGCAAAGCACAGATACGCAGTATTTT. It translates to CASSDPDRQSTDTQYF.

In its sample, this clone was seen a few times. V is TRBV9 and J is TRBJ2-1, with 7 bases that match TRBD2. Germline values: CDR1 SGDLS, CDR2 YYNGEE. CDR3 length equals 16 residues. The trim removed 2 bases at V and 1 base at J, leaving 6 bases unmatched. CDR3 DNA: TGTGCCAGCAGCGTCGGGAGGAGTGGGTCCTACAATGAGCAGTTCTTC. It specifies CASSVGRSGSYNEQFF.

This chain joins TRBV14 and TRBJ2-7; TRBD1 agrees at 9 bases. V shed 5 bases, J shed 4 bases, and the junction held 9 bases outside the gene matches. CDR3 length: 15 residues. The V gene's germline CDR1 is SGHDN and CDR2 FVKESK. The DNA of the CDR3 is TGTGCCAGCAGCTACACGGGACAGGGAGGATACGAGCAGTACTTC. Translated: CASSYTGQGGYEQYF.

The V and J genes are TRBV7-9 and TRBJ1-1; no clear D gene. V was cut by 4 bases and J by 5 bases, with 11 bases left in between. The germline gives CDR1 SEHNR, CDR2 FQNEAQ (reference sequence). The CDR3 has 13 residues. DNA for the CDR3: TGTGCCAGCAGCTCCGGGTCCCCGACTGAAGCTTTCTTT. This encodes CASSSGSPTEAFF. Filled out from reference TRBV7-9 and TRBJ1-1, the complete variable domain reads DTGVSQNPRHKITKRGQNVTFRCDPISEHNRLYWYRQTLGQGPEFLTYFQNEAQLEKSRLLSDRFSAERPKGSFSTLEIQRTEQGDSAMYLCASSSGSPTEAFFGQGTRLTVV.

J is TRBJ2-7 and V is TRBV13; tentatively, D is TRBD2 (5 bases). This CDR3 spans 13 amino acids. Germline V gene lookup returns CDR1 PRHDT and CDR2 FYEKMQ (reference sequence). The V end was cut by 4 bases, the J end by 5 bases, with 12 bases between. The CDR3 loop is CASSSPSRDEQYF. CDR3 sequence (DNA): TGTGCCAGCAGCTCCCCCTCGCGGGACGAGCAGTACTTC.

The chain recombines TRBV28 with TRBJ2-5; TRBD1 might be the D (5 bases). Germline V gene data show CDR1 as MDHEN and CDR2 as SYDVKM. This CDR3 has 14 amino acids. V dropped 2 bases and J dropped 4 bases, with 11 bases sitting between them. The CDR3 coding sequence is TGTGCCAGCAGTTTAGGGGCCTCCAGAGAGACCCAGTACTTC. Translated: CASSLGASRETQYF.

As for this clone: An end of the junction does not agree with germline; a read error may underlie this. The genes are TRBV19 and TRBJ2-5; the match to TRBD1 covers 7 bases. Germline CDR1 is LNHDA and CDR2 is SQIVND (reference sequence). CDR3 length equals 13 residues. CDR3 protein: CASSSRQGEAQYF. In DNA form, the CDR3 reads TGTGCCAGTAGTTCCCGACAGGGAGAGGCCCAGTACTTC.

The CDR3 DNA sequence: TGTGCCAGCAGTCCCCAGGGGGGCGAGCAGTACTTC. Translating it yields CASSPQGGEQYF. The chain uses TRBV27 and TRBJ2-7; perhaps TRBD1 as D (7 bases). The germline V and J ends were trimmed by 5 bases and 6 bases, with 11 bases remaining between them. Germline V gives CDR1 MNHEY, CDR2 SMNVEV (reference sequence). This CDR3 is 12 amino acids long.

This rearrangement joins TRBV4-3 to TRBJ1-4; 8 positions match TRBD1. The CDR3 extends over 16 amino acids. Germline-derived CDR1 and CDR2 are LGHNA and YSLEER. The junction had 4 bases not matched to a gene; V was cut back by 0 bases and J by 4 bases. The CDR3 DNA is TGCGCCAGCAGCCAAGAGCCACAGGGGGTTAATGAAAAACTGTTTTTT. It yields the protein CASSQEPQGVNEKLFF.

This clone was detected only once. The genes are TRBV7-3 and TRBJ2-1; 7 nucleotides align to TRBD1. CDR1 SGHTA and CDR2 FQGTGA come from the germline V gene. The CDR3 totals 14 residues. Trimming at V came to 4 bases and at J to 9 bases, leaving 9 bases not matched to a gene. CDR3 in amino acids: CASSSRQGWGEQFF. For the CDR3, the DNA is TGTGCCAGCAGCTCTCGACAGGGATGGGGTGAGCAGTTCTTC.

The V and J genes are TRBV6-5 and TRBJ2-2, with 9 bases aligning to TRBD2. V lost 6 bases to trimming and J lost 4 bases; unmatched junction nucleotides: 3. Germline lookup yields CDR1 MNHEY and CDR2 SVGAGI. The CDR3 totals 14 residues. CDR3 sequence (DNA): TGTGCCAGCAGCGCTAGCGGGGTCACCGGGGAGCTGTTTTTT. Protein: CASSASGVTGELFF.

The chain employs TRBV18 and TRBJ2-5; 7 bases fit TRBD2. The V gene end was trimmed by 3 bases and the J gene end by 7 bases; junction bases not matched to a gene: 8. The CDR3 length is 14 residues. CDR1 and CDR2 from the germline V gene are KGHSH and LQKENI. CDR3 region: CASSPRESSGTQYF. CDR3 DNA sequence: TGTGCCAGCTCACCGCGGGAGTCCAGTGGGACCCAGTACTTC.

The chain employs TRBV27 and TRBJ2-7, with 7 bases lining up with TRBD2. Germline V CDR1 and CDR2: MNHEY, SMNVEV (reference sequence). With V trimmed by 2 bases and J by 3 bases, 16 bases remained unmatched. CDR3 length equals 18 residues. The CDR3 DNA sequence: TGTGCCAGCAGTTTAAGGCCCCCTCTCCTAGCGGAGAACTACGAGCAGTACTTC. This gives the protein CASSLRPPLLAENYEQYF.

CDR3 region: CASSFDLAGVKETQYF. The CDR3 nucleotides are TGTGCCAGCAGTTTCGATCTAGCGGGAGTTAAAGAGACCCAGTACTTC. The chain combines TRBV28 with TRBJ2-5, with TRBD2 identical over 10 bases. V trimming: 3 bases; J trimming: 3 bases; junction bases outside the gene matches: 7. The CDR3 covers 16 residues. From germline, CDR1 is MDHEN and CDR2 SYDVKM. Variable domain in full (rest from reference TRBV28 and TRBJ2-5): DVKVTQSSRYLVKRTGEKVFLECVQDMDHENMFWYRQDPGLGLRLIYFSYDVKMKEKGDIPEGYSVSREKKERFSLILESASTNQTSMYLCASSFDLAGVKETQYFGPGTRLLVL.

As for this clone: In the same sample, other DNA sequences code for this CDR3. This chain joins TRBV14 and TRBJ2-7; 8 bases align to TRBD1. The CDR3 has 15 residues. V was clipped by 5 bases and J by 2 bases; unmatched bases: 8. Per the germline V gene, CDR1 is SGHDN and CDR2 is FVKESK. The CDR3 nucleotides are TGTGCCAGCAGCAAAGGACAGGGACAGACCTACGAGCAGTACTTC. Translating gives CASSKGQGQTYEQYF.

The V gene is TRBV28, the J gene TRBJ2-5, with TRBD2 identical over 12 bases. This CDR3 spans 17 amino acids. The germline CDR1 and CDR2 sequences are MDHEN and SYDVKM. With 5 bases clipped from V and 5 bases from J, the junction kept 12 bases outside the gene matches. The CDR3 region is CASSAGLAGPRRETQYF. In DNA, the CDR3 is TGTGCCAGCAGTGCTGGACTAGCGGGACCCCGGAGGGAGACCCAGTACTTC. The entire variable domain, with the rest obtained from reference TRBV28 and TRBJ2-5, is as follows: DVKVTQSSRYLVKRTGEKVFLECVQDMDHENMFWYRQDPGLGLRLIYFSYDVKMKEKGDIPEGYSVSREKKERFSLILESASTNQTSMYLCASSAGLAGPRRETQYFGPGTRLLVL.

On this clone itself: This CDR3 is also generated by other DNA sequences in the sample. The chain has TRBV7-2 and TRBJ1-4; 7 nucleotides line up with TRBD1. Trimming removed 1 base from V and 8 bases from J; junction bases left unmatched: 7. Germline V gene data show CDR1 as SGHTA and CDR2 as FQGNSA. This CDR3 has 15 amino acids. DNA of the CDR3: TGTGCCAGCAGCTTAGAGTGGACAGGACACGAAAAACTGTTTTTT. Translating it yields CASSLEWTGHEKLFF. Based on the CDR3 plus reference TRBV7-2 and TRBJ1-4, the full variable domain is GAGVSQSPSNKVTEKGKDVELRCDPISGHTALYWYRQSLGQGLEFLIYFQGNSAPDKSGLPSDRFSAERTGGSVSTLTIQRTQQEDSAVYLCASSLEWTGHEKLFFGSGTQLSVL.

The V call is TRBV4-3, the J call TRBJ2-1; 11 nucleotides line up with TRBD2. The CDR3 loop spans 15 amino acids. Looked up from germline, CDR1 is LGHNA and CDR2 is YSLEER. The junction had 1 base not matched to a gene; V was cut back by 0 bases and J by 6 bases. The CDR3 loop reads CASSQDSGGANEQFF. As DNA, the CDR3 is TGCGCCAGCAGCCAAGATAGCGGGGGGGCCAATGAGCAGTTCTTC.

The chain employs TRBV30 and TRBJ1-1, with D uncertain. The germline CDR1 and CDR2 sequences are GTSNPN and SVGIG (reference sequence). This CDR3 is 12 amino acids long. V was trimmed by 4 bases and J by 8 bases, leaving 14 bases between them. CDR3 loop: CAWISSGPEAFF. CDR3 sequence (DNA): TGTGCCTGGATATCGAGTGGGCCCGAAGCTTTCTTT.

The rearrangement joins TRBV6-4 to TRBJ2-1; D is unresolved. Trimming left V 0 bases short and J 6 bases short, with 15 bases between. Germline V gene data show CDR1 as MRHNA and CDR2 as SNTAGT. CDR3 length: 16 residues. This CDR3 reads CASSDSEQSTANEQFF. CDR3 bases: TGTGCCAGCAGTGACTCGGAACAGAGTACGGCCAATGAGCAGTTCTTC.

This clone was recorded only once. The rearrangement joins TRBV7-6 to TRBJ2-7, with D perhaps TRBD1 (5 bases). Germline CDR1 SGHVS, CDR2 FNYEAQ. The length of the CDR3 is 17 residues. V dropped 4 bases and J dropped 1 base, with 20 bases sitting between them. CDR3 DNA sequence: TGTGCCAGCAGCTCCGAGTATGGGGCCAGGGCATCCTACGAGCAGTACTTC. It yields the protein CASSSEYGARASYEQYF.

CDR3 in amino acids: CASSLGLAEHQETQYF. As DNA, the CDR3 is TGTGCCAGCAGCTTGGGACTAGCGGAGCACCAAGAGACCCAGTACTTC. This chain connects TRBV7-6 to TRBJ2-5; 11 bases line up with TRBD2. The CDR3 consists of 16 residues. V dropped 3 bases and J dropped 0; count of bases not matched to a gene: 3. Germline CDR1 and CDR2: SGHVS and FNYEAQ.